Below are 15 T cell receptor beta chains sequenced from a single sample in a study of shared clonotypes between healthy human individuals. The protocol was immunoSEQ multiplex PCR, while the TCRdb copy is restricted to in-frame clones and leaves out a portion. This table holds about 2.5 million clones, roughly 92% found once. The sample taken for sequencing was naive CD4+ T cells from PBMCs. This sample's subset: CD45RA+ positively selected. The receptors derive from a man between 18 and 29 years old in good health. Some clones in this sample may be carry-over from other donors' samples.

The chain joins TRBV27 to TRBJ2-7, with a possible D match to TRBD1 (5 bases). Trimming removed 8 bases from V and 2 bases from J, with 16 bases in between. Per germline, CDR1 MNHEY and CDR2 SMNVEV (reference sequence). The CDR3 length is 14 residues. Written as DNA, the CDR3 is TGTGCCAGCTCTACAGCCCAGGACACCTACGAGCAGTACTTC. Its protein product is CASSTAQDTYEQYF.

J is TRBJ2-1 and V is TRBV7-2; D possibly corresponds to TRBD1 (6 bases). Trimming shortened V by 5 bases and J by 10 bases, and 15 bases separated the two germline ends. This CDR3 contains 13 residues. CDR1 and CDR2 (germline): SGHTA, FQGNSA. The CDR3: CASSPQGGREQFF. The CDR3 DNA reads TGTGCCAGCAGCCCCCAAGGGGGTAGAGAGCAGTTCTTC.

The rearrangement uses TRBV6-5 and TRBJ1-1, with 8 bases identical to TRBD1. V shed 6 bases and J 1 base; nucleotides not matched to a gene: 7. This CDR3 is built from 15 residues. Germline V gives CDR1 MNHEY, CDR2 SVGAGI. The CDR3 sequence: CASSLPGTGNTEAFF. The CDR3 DNA reads as TGTGCCAGCAGCCTCCCTGGGACAGGGAACACTGAAGCTTTCTTT.

The V gene is TRBV6-1, the J gene TRBJ2-6; 7 nucleotides agree with TRBD1. Losses at the gene ends were 4 bases for V and 3 bases for J; bases not matched to a gene: 6. The CDR3 contains 16 residues. CDR1 is MNHNS, CDR2 SASEGT, per germline. The CDR3 is CASSAQGVFGANVLTF. In DNA form, the CDR3 reads TGTGCCAGCAGTGCTCAGGGGGTGTTTGGGGCCAACGTCCTGACTTTC.

The chain carries TRBV5-1 and TRBJ2-5, with D hard to call. V was shortened by 1 base and J by 2 bases, with 12 bases between the two germline ends. The CDR3 is made up of 15 amino acids. Per germline, CDR1 SGHRS and CDR2 YFSETQ. CDR3: CASSLTNAVQETQYF. The CDR3 DNA is TGCGCCAGCAGCTTGACCAATGCTGTTCAAGAGACCCAGTACTTC.

The chain links TRBV30 to TRBJ2-2, with TRBD2 as a possible D gene (6 bases). The V and J ends lost 0 bases and 5 bases respectively, with 22 bases between them. The CDR3 has 18 amino acids. Germline V gene data show CDR1 as GTSNPN and CDR2 as SVGIG (reference sequence). CDR3 region: CAWSVRVADGSGTGELFF. The DNA for the CDR3 is TGTGCCTGGAGTGTACGGGTGGCGGACGGGAGTGGGACCGGGGAGCTGTTTTTT.

The chain employs TRBV9 and TRBJ2-3, with D possibly being TRBD1 or TRBD2 (6 bases each). CDR3 size: 18 residues. Deletions cut 0 bases from V and 4 bases from J, with 21 bases between. Germline CDR1 reads SGDLS; CDR2 reads YYNGEE. CDR3 protein: CASSVEGGPTSSADTQYF. CDR3 DNA sequence: TGTGCCAGCAGCGTAGAAGGGGGACCTACCTCTAGCGCAGATACGCAGTATTTT.

The chain carries TRBV28 and TRBJ2-7; the D is unclear. From germline, CDR1 is MDHEN and CDR2 SYDVKM. The CDR3 has 14 residues. Between the trimmed V and J ends, which lost 5 bases and 5 bases, there was a span of 16 bases. As DNA, the CDR3 is TGTGCCAGCAGTACTCCGTCCGGGCCGCACGAGCAGTACTTC. Amino acids: CASSTPSGPHEQYF.

J is TRBJ2-1 and V is TRBV28, with D possibly matching TRBD2 (6 bases). CDR1 is MDHEN, CDR2 SYDVKM, per germline. V was pared by 2 bases and J by 0 bases, with 17 bases between. This CDR3 is 18 amino acids long. CDR3 nucleotides: TGTGCCAGCAGTTTACTCTACGGTAGCGGTAGCTCCTACAATGAGCAGTTCTTC. Protein sequence: CASSLLYGSGSSYNEQFF.

The genes are TRBV2 and TRBJ1-2; 7 positions match TRBD1. V was clipped by 1 base and J by 0 bases; unmatched bases: 8. The CDR3 is 17 amino acids. CDR1 is SNHLY, CDR2 FYNNEI, per germline. The DNA of the CDR3 is TGTGCCAGCAGTGAAGAGTGGCCGGGACAGTCTAACTATGGCTACACCTTC. Its protein product is CASSEEWPGQSNYGYTF. Full variable domain (missing parts from reference TRBV2 and TRBJ1-2): EPEVTQTPSHQVTQMGQEVILRCVPISNHLYFYWYRQILGQKVEFLVSFYNNEISEKSEIFDDQFSVERPDGSNFTLKIRSTKLEDSAMYFCASSEEWPGQSNYGYTFGSGTRLTVV.

Only a few counts were recorded for this clone. This rearrangement joins TRBV30 to TRBJ1-1; 8 bases map to TRBD1. The germline gives CDR1 GTSNPN, CDR2 SVGIG (reference sequence). The CDR3 covers 14 residues. The junction had 6 bases not matched to a gene; V was cut back by 2 bases and J by 4 bases. CDR3 DNA: TGTGCCTGGAGTTGGACAGGGCTTAGCACTGAAGCTTTCTTT. Amino acids: CAWSWTGLSTEAFF.

This rearrangement joins TRBV7-9 to TRBJ1-1; perhaps TRBD1 as D (5 bases). Trimming removed 3 bases from V and 6 bases from J, with 11 bases in between. Germline V gene lookup returns CDR1 SEHNR and CDR2 FQNEAQ (reference sequence). The CDR3 totals 13 residues. The CDR3 loop is CASSFKDIAEAFF. In nucleotides, the CDR3 is TGTGCCAGCAGCTTCAAGGACATCGCTGAAGCTTTCTTT.

This clone came up once. The rearrangement links TRBV7-8 to TRBJ2-7, with a possible D match to TRBD1 (5 bases). Trimming removed 5 bases at V and 4 bases at J, with 6 bases between. Germline V gene sequence: CDR1 SGHVS, CDR2 FQNEAQ. The CDR3 runs to 11 residues. The CDR3 loop reads CASSDSYEQYF. The CDR3 nucleotides are TGTGCCAGCAGCGACAGTTACGAGCAGTACTTC.

The DNA for the CDR3 is TGCGCCAGCAATCAAAGGGAGACCCAGTACTTC. Encoded protein: CASNQRETQYF. V and J are TRBV5-1 and TRBJ2-5; no firm D call. Trimming left V 6 bases short and J 5 bases short, with 8 bases between. CDR3 length: 11 residues. CDR1 SGHRS and CDR2 YFSETQ come from the germline V gene.

The rearrangement joins TRBV28 to TRBJ2-6; D unresolved. Trimming took off 5 bases at V and 0 bases at J, with 2 bases between the two ends. Germline CDR1 is MDHEN and CDR2 is SYDVKM. This CDR3 region has 13 residues. This CDR3 is CASSRSGANVLTF. CDR3 DNA: TGTGCCAGCAGTCGCTCTGGGGCCAACGTCCTGACTTTC.